The source of this TCR beta chain is a study of T cells in Graves' hyperthyroidism and ophthalmopathy. Study observations and caveats: Most thyroid-expanded clonotypes above 0.001 were also found in blood.

The trim removed 7 bases at V and 3 bases at J, leaving 5 bases unmatched. The length of the CDR3 is 13 residues. Notes on this clonotype: What it binds is unknown.

Amplification of TCR beta CDR3 regions used RNA as the template. Initially, a first-round RT-PCR of the TCR CDR3 employed the HTBI primer set. Each CDR3 protein is one row after TCRdb ran MiXCR on the multiplex PCR reads. The sample carries about 520,000 distinct CDR3 sequences, approximately 24% recorded once. Disease lasting under 3 months, a NOSPECS grade of at least 4, and a Clinical Activity Score of at least 3 were features of the ophthalmopathy patients. Material for sequencing was blood. J is TRBJ1-2 and V is TRBV12-3 or TRBV12-4; the match to TRBD1 covers 7 bases. The sequence derives from a woman aged 25 to 39 with Graves' ophthalmopathy. CDR3 in amino acids: CASMKGGDYGYTF. The CDR3 DNA is TGTGCCAGCATGAAAGGGGGCGACTATGGCTACACCTTC.